This T cell receptor beta chain was found in a study of shared clonotypes between healthy human individuals. Clones were read by immunoSEQ multiplex PCR, and TCRdb kept only the in-frame ones, dropping some. The table lists hundreds of thousands of clones, approximately 79% of them singletons. Splitting the CD4+ cells yielded a CD45RA+ naive subset and a CD45RA-negative memory subset. Sequenced sample: memory CD4+ T cells sorted from blood. Stated subset: CD45RA-negative fraction. This TCR was recovered from a woman aged 25 to 45 in good health.

The CDR3 DNA reads as TGCAGTGCCGCCGGCGATACGCAGTATTTT. Translation: CSAAGDTQYF. V usage is TRBV20-1 and J usage is TRBJ2-3; no reliable D call. Germline-derived CDR1 and CDR2 are DFQATT and SNEGSKA (reference sequence). The CDR3 contains 10 residues. The V end lost 6 bases, the J end lost 6 bases, and 7 bases lay between the germline ends.